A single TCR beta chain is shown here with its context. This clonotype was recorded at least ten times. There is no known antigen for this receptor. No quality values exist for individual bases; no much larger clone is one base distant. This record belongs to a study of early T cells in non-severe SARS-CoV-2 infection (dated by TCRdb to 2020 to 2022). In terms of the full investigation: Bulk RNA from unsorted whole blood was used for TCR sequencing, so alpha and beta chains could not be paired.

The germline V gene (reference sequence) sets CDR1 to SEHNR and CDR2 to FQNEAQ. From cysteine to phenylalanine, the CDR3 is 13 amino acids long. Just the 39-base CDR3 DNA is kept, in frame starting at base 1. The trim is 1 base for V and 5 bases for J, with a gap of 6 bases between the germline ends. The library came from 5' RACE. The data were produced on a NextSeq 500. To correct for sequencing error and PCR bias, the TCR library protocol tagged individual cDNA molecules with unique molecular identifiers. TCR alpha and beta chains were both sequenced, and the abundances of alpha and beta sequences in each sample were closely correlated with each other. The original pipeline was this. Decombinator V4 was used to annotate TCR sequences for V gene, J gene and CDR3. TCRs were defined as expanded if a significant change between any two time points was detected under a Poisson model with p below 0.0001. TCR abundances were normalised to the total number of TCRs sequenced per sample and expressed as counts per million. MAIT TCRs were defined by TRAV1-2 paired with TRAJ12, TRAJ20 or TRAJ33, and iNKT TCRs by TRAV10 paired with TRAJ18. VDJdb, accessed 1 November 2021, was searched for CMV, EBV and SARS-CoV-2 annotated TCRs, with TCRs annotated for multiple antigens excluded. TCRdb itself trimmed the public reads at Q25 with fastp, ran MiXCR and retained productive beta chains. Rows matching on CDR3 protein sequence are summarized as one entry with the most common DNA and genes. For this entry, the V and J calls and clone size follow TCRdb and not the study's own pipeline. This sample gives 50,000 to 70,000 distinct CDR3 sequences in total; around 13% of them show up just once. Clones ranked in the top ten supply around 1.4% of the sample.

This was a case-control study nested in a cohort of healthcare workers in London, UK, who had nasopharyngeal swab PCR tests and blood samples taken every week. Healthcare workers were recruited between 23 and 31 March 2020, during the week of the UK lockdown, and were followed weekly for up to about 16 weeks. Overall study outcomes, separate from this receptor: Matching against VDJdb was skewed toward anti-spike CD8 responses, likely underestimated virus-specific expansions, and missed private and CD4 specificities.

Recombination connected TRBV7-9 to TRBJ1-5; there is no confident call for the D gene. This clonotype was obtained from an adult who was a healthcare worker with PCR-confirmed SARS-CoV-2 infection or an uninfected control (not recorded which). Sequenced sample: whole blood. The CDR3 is CASSLGEHQPQHF. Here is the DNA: TGTGCCAGCAGCTTAGGGGAGCATCAGCCCCAGCATTTT.